This T cell receptor (beta chain) was sequenced in a study of OX40 agonist ivuxolimab in advanced cancers. Only in-frame clones appear in the TCRdb table, and some are missing; sequencing was by immunoSEQ multiplex PCR. The sample lists 55,000 to 85,000 clones; approximately 90% were seen once. Germline V gene lookup returns CDR1 SGHNT and CDR2 YYREEE (reference sequence). V was pared by 0 bases and J by 2 bases, with 5 bases between. CDR3 length: 13 amino acids. This receptor was obtained from an adult with an advanced solid tumor such as melanoma, head and neck, liver or kidney cancer. The chain links TRBV5-4 to TRBJ1-2; no reliable D call. The sequences come from CD4+ or CD8+ T cells sorted from blood, collected in a trial of the OX40 agonist ivuxolimab. CDR3 residues: CASSLGENYGYTF. The CDR3 DNA reads TGTGCCAGCAGCTTGGGGGAAAACTATGGCTACACCTTC.